This T cell receptor (beta chain) was observed in a study of glioma-infiltrating T cells after dendritic cell vaccination. Amplification used 60 V beta primers and 13 J beta primers. The protocol was immunoSEQ multiplex PCR, while the TCRdb copy is restricted to in-frame clones and leaves out a portion. Of roughly 87,000 clones detected, around four fifths appear once; the ten largest clones hold less than 8%. J was trimmed by 7 bases and V by 4 bases; bases with no gene match: 9. There are 16 residues in the CDR3. Germline V CDR1 and CDR2: SGHAT, FQDESV (reference sequence). Time point specified: after dendritic cell vaccination, including at tumor progression/relapse.

The rearrangement joins TRBV11-1 to TRBJ2-1; TRBD2 aligns across 11 bases. The sequence derives from a human donor with glioblastoma. The sample in question was blood, obtained after dendritic cell vaccination. The CDR3 DNA reads as TGTGCCAGCAGCTCCCGGGGACTAGCGGCTGGGAATGAGCAGTTCTTC. It specifies CASSSRGLAAGNEQFF.